Listed here are 10 T cell receptor beta chains from one sample, sequenced in a study of T cell responses to AZD1222 COVID-19 vaccine. The method was immunoSEQ multiplex PCR; TCRdb's version includes in-frame clones alone and lacks a portion of them. Found here are about 140,000 clones, roughly 92% of them singletons; the top ten hold over 1.5%. The sequencing here drew on peripheral blood, taken on day 0 of AZD1222 vaccination. These TCRs come from an adult in good health.

V usage is TRBV5-4 and J usage is TRBJ2-1; D might be TRBD1 (6 bases). Trimming took off 4 bases at V and 4 bases at J, with 12 bases between the two ends. Germline V gene sequence: CDR1 SGHNT, CDR2 YYREEE (reference sequence). The CDR3 has 14 residues. The CDR3 is CASSINQGYNEQFF. CDR3 in DNA: TGTGCCAGCAGCATAAATCAGGGGTACAATGAGCAGTTCTTC.

This sequence joins TRBV3-1 (or the pseudogene TRBV3-2) and TRBJ2-7; D is undetermined. Germline V CDR1 and CDR2: LGHDT, YNNKEL (reference sequence). The CDR3 length is 12 residues. V shed 1 base and J shed 0 bases, with 1 base lying between them. This chain's CDR3 is CASSQASYEQYF. Written as DNA, the CDR3 is TGTGCCAGCAGCCAAGCCTCCTACGAGCAGTACTTC.

The chain couples TRBV9 to TRBJ1-5; 9 nucleotides match TRBD1. After removal of 3 bases from V and 2 bases from J, the junction contained 3 bases not matched to a gene. Germline V gives CDR1 SGDLS, CDR2 YYNGEE. CDR3 length: 15 amino acids. The CDR3 loop is CASSADRGGNQPQHF. CDR3 sequence (DNA): TGTGCCAGCAGCGCGGACAGGGGTGGCAATCAGCCCCAGCATTTT. Full variable domain (outside the CDR3, taken from reference TRBV9 and TRBJ1-5): DSGVTQTPKHLITATGQRVTLRCSPRSGDLSVYWYQQSLDQGLQFLIQYYNGEERAKGNILERFSAQQFPDLHSELNLSSLELGDSALYFCASSADRGGNQPQHFGDGTRLSIL.

The rearrangement links TRBV7-8 to TRBJ2-3; 9 bases map to TRBD2. The CDR3 has 18 amino acids. CDR1 and CDR2 from the germline V gene are SGHVS and FQNEAQ. V gave up 4 bases and J gave up 0 bases; unmatched junction bases: 11. CDR3 protein: CASSWGLAESLSTDTQYF. CDR3 in DNA: TGTGCCAGCAGCTGGGGACTAGCCGAGTCACTAAGCACAGATACGCAGTATTTT.

The chain couples TRBV9 to TRBJ1-2; D not resolved. The CDR3 extends over 14 amino acids. V lost 1 base, J lost 2 bases, and 9 bases lay in between. CDR1 and CDR2 from the germline V gene are SGDLS and YYNGEE. The DNA for the CDR3 is TGTGCCAGCAGCGTATCCACAGTCAACTATGGCTACACCTTC. This codes for CASSVSTVNYGYTF.

The J gene is TRBJ1-1, the V gene TRBV5-1, with 11 positions matching TRBD1. J was trimmed by 4 bases and V by 4 bases; bases with no gene match: 3. This CDR3 contains 14 residues. CDR1 SGHRS and CDR2 YFSETQ come from the germline V gene. The CDR3, as DNA: TGCGCCAGCAGCAGGGGACAGGGGGTCACTGAAGCTTTCTTT. It is translated as CASSRGQGVTEAFF. Full variable domain (remainder filled in from reference TRBV5-1 and TRBJ1-1): KAGVTQTPRYLIKTRGQQVTLSCSPISGHRSVSWYQQTPGQGLQFLFEYFSETQRNKGNFPGRFSGRQFSNSRSEMNVSTLELGDSALYLCASSRGQGVTEAFFGQGTRLTVV.

The V call is TRBV6-5, the J call TRBJ2-7; D is perhaps TRBD1 or TRBD2 (6 bases each). The germline V gene has CDR1 MNHEY and CDR2 SVGAGI. The CDR3 is 15 residues long. V dropped 5 bases and J dropped 6 bases, with 20 bases sitting between them. This CDR3 is CASSNFGGESLEQYF. DNA of the CDR3: TGTGCCAGCAGTAATTTCGGGGGCGAGAGTCTCGAGCAGTACTTC.

This clone was picked up one time. The V and J genes are TRBV28 and TRBJ2-1; D is unresolved. With 3 bases removed from V and 9 bases from J, the gap between germline ends came to 9 bases. This CDR3 is 12 amino acids long. CDR1 and CDR2 (germline): MDHEN, SYDVKM. The CDR3 loop is CASSFTASEQFF. The CDR3 coding sequence is TGTGCCAGCAGTTTTACCGCAAGTGAGCAGTTCTTC.

The chain joins TRBV27 to TRBJ2-1; 8 nucleotides match TRBD1. The CDR3 covers 12 residues. The V segment lost 6 bases and the J segment 7 bases; nucleotides outside the gene matches: 2. The germline V gene has CDR1 MNHEY and CDR2 SMNVEV (reference sequence). The CDR3 DNA reads TGTGCCAGCAGGGACAGGGTGAATGAGCAGTTCTTC. Its protein is CASRDRVNEQFF.

J is TRBJ2-5 and V is TRBV10-3, with TRBD2 matching over 9 bases. Germline CDR1 is ENHRY and CDR2 is SYGVKD. CDR3 size: 14 residues. Unmatched junction bases numbered 5, after V lost 5 bases and J lost 4 bases. The CDR3 bases are TGTGCCATCAGTTCCGGGACTAGCCTAGAGACCCAGTACTTC. Protein product: CAISSGTSLETQYF.